Listed below are T cell receptor beta chains from one sample, sequenced in a study of blood T cell repertoires in COVID-19. TCRdb's table, derived via immunoSEQ multiplex PCR, lists solely in-frame clones and lacks some. In the table there are about 220,000 clones, 70% to 90% of which are singletons. Sequences were obtained from peripheral blood. Source of these receptors: a middle-aged man who had recovered from COVID-19. The CDR3 runs from the conserved cysteine through the conserved F or W. The order of the fields is clone size, J gene, V gene, CDR3 protein. Rows give clone size only sometimes, using once, few, many, or a class for an expanded clone.

abundance: -; j_gene: TRBJ2-5; v_gene: TRBV5-4; CDR3aa: CASSLMTGGTGKETQYF
abundance: -; j_gene: TRBJ1-2; v_gene: TRBV28; CDR3aa: CASEKGAGYGYTF
abundance: -; j_gene: TRBJ2-7; v_gene: TRBV2; CDR3aa: CASSSPGSGIRGQYF
abundance: few; j_gene: TRBJ2-2; v_gene: TRBV27; CDR3aa: CASSPLGLAGGRGGELFF
abundance: few; j_gene: TRBJ1-1; v_gene: TRBV6-6; CDR3aa: CASSRLQGFTEAFF
abundance: -; j_gene: TRBJ2-4; v_gene: TRBV13; CDR3aa: CASSLVQGLAKNIQYF
abundance: -; j_gene: TRBJ2-5; v_gene: TRBV18; CDR3aa: CASSPPSKKTQYF
abundance: -; j_gene: TRBJ2-1; v_gene: TRBV4-1; CDR3aa: CASQSTGSSYNEQFF
abundance: -; j_gene: TRBJ1-3; v_gene: TRBV5-1; CDR3aa: CASSLGTPSSGNTIYF
abundance: many; j_gene: TRBJ2-7; v_gene: TRBV2; CDR3aa: CASSLREFGQQYF
abundance: -; j_gene: TRBJ2-6; v_gene: TRBV5-8; CDR3aa: CASSPVDRVAKGANVLTF
abundance: -; j_gene: TRBJ1-3; v_gene: TRBV30; CDR3aa: CAWSVDSGNTIYF
abundance: -; j_gene: TRBJ1-5; v_gene: TRBV2; CDR3aa: CASSGLAGNQPQHF
abundance: -; j_gene: TRBJ2-1; v_gene: TRBV10-2; CDR3aa: CASIGLAGGNEQFF
abundance: once; j_gene: TRBJ1-1; v_gene: TRBV11-2; CDR3aa: CASSLLQGDTEAFF
abundance: -; j_gene: TRBJ1-2; v_gene: TRBV28; CDR3aa: CASSLTLLLSGPYGYTF
abundance: -; j_gene: TRBJ1-2; v_gene: TRBV28; CDR3aa: CASSLGTGLGYTF
abundance: once; j_gene: TRBJ2-7; v_gene: TRBV28; CDR3aa: CASINGRVGEQYF
abundance: -; j_gene: TRBJ2-3; v_gene: TRBV19; CDR3aa: CASSIMASGRDTDTQYF
abundance: -; j_gene: TRBJ2-7; v_gene: TRBV29-1; CDR3aa: CSVDAGGYEQYF
abundance: -; j_gene: TRBJ2-6; v_gene: TRBV27; CDR3aa: CASSPFSGRSGANVLTF
abundance: -; j_gene: TRBJ2-7; v_gene: TRBV4-1; CDR3aa: CASSQDFRESYEQYF
abundance: once; j_gene: TRBJ2-3; v_gene: TRBV7-2; CDR3aa: CASSLDLRAPDTQYF
abundance: -; j_gene: TRBJ1-1; v_gene: TRBV9; CDR3aa: CASSVDGRTEAFF
abundance: -; j_gene: TRBJ2-1; v_gene: TRBV5-1; CDR3aa: CASSGGLAGNNEQFF
abundance: few; j_gene: TRBJ2-7; v_gene: TRBV9; CDR3aa: CASSSGAGDSYEQYF
abundance: once; j_gene: TRBJ2-5; v_gene: TRBV27; CDR3aa: CASSLGRLAGGERETQYF
abundance: -; j_gene: TRBJ2-1; v_gene: TRBV29-1; CDR3aa: CSTTFGGGRSNNEQFF
abundance: -; j_gene: TRBJ1-2; v_gene: TRBV19; CDR3aa: CASSIVRVGQGSGYTF